The 25 T cell receptor beta chains below were found in one sample sequenced in a study of T cells in localized non-small cell lung cancer (dated by TCRdb to the early 2020s). Library construction relied on the immunoSEQ multiplex PCR assay. Not all clones reach the TCRdb copy of this immuneACCESS table, which keeps in-frame sequences only. Checked studies attribute under half of the gap to unresolved V genes and leave the rest unexplained. The sample data list tens of thousands of clones, and more than 70% of these were observed just once. The ten largest clones represent approximately 4% of the sample. Specimen: peripheral blood, collected before any cancer treatment. These receptors all come from a woman aged 35-70 years with stage I lung adenocarcinoma.

The chain recombines TRBV25-1 with TRBJ1-1; 7 bases align to TRBD1. In germline, CDR1 is MGHDK, CDR2 SYGVNS. The CDR3 consists of 14 residues. With 5 bases clipped from V and 3 bases from J, the junction kept 6 bases outside the gene matches. CDR3 protein: CASSRGQVYTEAFF. In nucleotides, the CDR3 is TGTGCCAGCAGTCGCGGACAGGTATACACTGAAGCTTTCTTT. Using reference TRBV25-1 and TRBJ1-1 for the parts outside the CDR3, the full variable domain is EADIYQTPRYLVIGTGKKITLECSQTMGHDKMYWYQQDPGMELHLIHYSYGVNSTEKGDLSSESTVSRIRTEHFPLTLESARPSHTSQYLCASSRGQVYTEAFFGQGTRLTVV.

This chain links TRBV15 with TRBJ1-5; no clear D. The CDR3 has 14 amino acids. Germline-derived CDR1 and CDR2 are LNHNV and YYDKDF (reference sequence). Trimming stripped 1 base from V and 4 bases from J, with 8 bases between. The CDR3 region is CATSRVAENQPQHF. The CDR3 DNA follows: TGTGCCACCAGCAGAGTAGCCGAGAATCAGCCCCAGCATTTT.

This chain uses TRBV19 with TRBJ2-1; 10 nucleotides match TRBD1. Germline CDR1 LNHDA, CDR2 SQIVND (reference sequence). The CDR3 has 16 residues. V gave up 9 bases and J gave up 4 bases; unmatched junction bases: 12. The CDR3 DNA reads TGTGCCAGCAGTCAACCCGGGACAGGGGCTTACAATGAGCAGTTCTTC. It encodes CASSQPGTGAYNEQFF.

The genes are TRBV9 and TRBJ1-2; 8 bases fit TRBD1. Germline CDR1 reads SGDLS; CDR2 reads YYNGEE. Germline trimming cut 3 bases from V and 6 bases from J; bases unmatched to any gene: 4. The CDR3 has 13 residues. The CDR3 loop is CASSGTGYNGYTF. CDR3 sequence (DNA): TGTGCCAGCAGCGGGACAGGGTATAATGGCTACACCTTC.

V and J are TRBV21-1 and TRBJ1-2; the D call in the table, TRBD1, was not verified against the DNA. TRBV21-1 is a documented pseudogene. The CDR3 sequence is 14 residues long. CDR3 in DNA: TGTGCCAGCAACCCTCCAGGGGGCCTATTTGGCTACACCTTC. Protein sequence: CASNPPGGLFGYTF.

The CDR3 coding sequence is TGTGCCATCAGTGATGGCCGAACCTACGAGCAGTACTTC. Translation gives CAISDGRTYEQYF. The chain joins TRBV10-3 to TRBJ2-7; no firm D call. CDR3 length equals 13 residues. V lost 3 bases and J 2 bases, leaving 8 bases between the germline ends. In germline, CDR1 is ENHRY, CDR2 SYGVKD.

This clone appeared a single time. The chain carries TRBV29-1 and TRBJ2-3; either TRBD1 or TRBD2 may fit D (5 bases each). The germline CDR1 and CDR2 sequences are SQVTM and ANQGSEA. The CDR3 extends over 17 amino acids. The V end was cut by 0 bases, the J end by 2 bases, with 18 bases between. CDR3 coding DNA: TGCAGCGTTGAAGACCCCCCCCGGGGCCGCCACACAGATACGCAGTATTTT. Translation: CSVEDPPRGRHTDTQYF.

This clone was seen a handful of times. The chain couples TRBV7-8 to TRBJ2-1, with TRBD1 identical over 8 bases. J lost 8 bases, V lost 2 bases, and 11 bases had no gene match. This CDR3 has 16 amino acids. The germline gives CDR1 SGHVS, CDR2 FQNEAQ. The CDR3 sequence is CASSLRGGQGGHEQFF. The CDR3 DNA follows: TGTGCCAGCAGCTTAAGGGGAGGACAGGGTGGCCATGAGCAGTTCTTC.

V gene TRBV19 combines with J gene TRBJ2-7; 8 bases align to TRBD1. Germline V gene data show CDR1 as LNHDA and CDR2 as SQIVND (reference sequence). The CDR3 spans 14 residues. The trim removed 5 bases at V and 0 bases at J, leaving 3 bases unmatched. In DNA, the CDR3 is TGTGCCAGTAGTGAAGGACAGGGCTCCTACGAGCAGTACTTC. Amino acids: CASSEGQGSYEQYF. The variable domain in full, with the rest retrieved from reference TRBV19 and TRBJ2-7, is DGGITQSPKYLFRKEGQNVTLSCEQNLNHDAMYWYRQDPGQGLRLIYYSQIVNDFQKGDIAEGYSVSREKKESFPLTVTSAQKNPTAFYLCASSEGQGSYEQYFGPGTRLTVT.

The genes are TRBV11-2 and TRBJ2-5; 9 bases agree with TRBD2. CDR1 and CDR2 from the germline V gene are SGHAT and FQNNGV. The CDR3 runs to 18 residues. V dropped 1 base and J dropped 5; count of bases not matched to a gene: 14. The CDR3 DNA reads as TGTGCCAGCAGCTTAGTTGCCCAGCGGGGGGCCTGGGTGGAGACCCAGTACTTC. As protein: CASSLVAQRGAWVETQYF.

The chain combines TRBV6-1 with TRBJ1-5; possibly TRBD1 for D (5 bases). Germline-derived CDR1 and CDR2 are MNHNS and SASEGT. Deletions cut 3 bases from V and 5 bases from J, with 8 bases between. This CDR3 spans 13 amino acids. The CDR3 reads CASSDPGHQPQHF. The DNA for the CDR3 is TGTGCCAGCAGTGACCCAGGGCATCAGCCCCAGCATTTT.

This chain joins TRBV18 and TRBJ1-1; D uncertain. The CDR3 is 16 amino acids. The germline gives CDR1 KGHSH, CDR2 LQKENI. The V end lost 8 bases, the J end lost 0 bases, and 19 bases lay between the germline ends. The CDR3 DNA reads TGTGCCAGCCAAAAATTTGACCGGACGGTGAACACTGAAGCTTTCTTT. It specifies CASQKFDRTVNTEAFF.

As regards this clone: A junction boundary mismatches the germline segment, possibly from a read error. The chain links TRBV11-2 to TRBJ1-4, with D possibly matching TRBD1 (5 bases). The CDR3 extends over 13 amino acids. Per germline, CDR1 SGHAT and CDR2 FQNNGV. This CDR3 is CASSLDTDTPGIF. The CDR3 region has the DNA TGTGCCAGCAGCTTAGACACGGACACGCCTGGCATTTTT.

The chain uses TRBV11-3 and TRBJ2-1; D may match TRBD1 or TRBD2 (5 bases each). Germline CDR1 and CDR2: SGHNT and YENEEA. V was shortened by 6 bases and J by 0 bases, with 18 bases between the two germline ends. The CDR3 consists of 17 residues. Here the CDR3 DNA reads TGTGCCAGCAGTAGGTGGGGTCAGGGAGTCTCCTACAATGAGCAGTTCTTC. Encoded protein: CASSRWGQGVSYNEQFF.

This clone has only one observation. This chain joins TRBV30 and TRBJ2-1; D is possibly TRBD2 (5 bases). The V and J ends lost 3 bases and 0 bases respectively, with 9 bases between them. The V gene's germline CDR1 is GTSNPN and CDR2 SVGIG (reference sequence). The CDR3 length is 14 residues. CDR3 coding DNA: TGTGCCTGGAGGAGGGTAAACTCCTACAATGAGCAGTTCTTC. Its protein product is CAWRRVNSYNEQFF.

This chain joins TRBV27 and TRBJ1-6; D unclear. V was trimmed by 2 bases and J by 6 bases, leaving 11 bases between them. Germline V CDR1 and CDR2: MNHEY, SMNVEV (reference sequence). This CDR3 spans 15 amino acids. CDR3 in DNA: TGTGCCAGCAGTTTACGAATCCCGAGTAATTCACCCCTCCACTTT. Translated: CASSLRIPSNSPLHF.

The chain carries TRBV5-1 and TRBJ2-5, with TRBD2 matching 12 bases. V gave up 7 bases and J gave up 1 base; unmatched junction bases: 5. CDR1 is SGHRS, CDR2 YFSETQ, per germline. The CDR3 runs to 15 residues. The DNA for the CDR3 is TGCGCCAGCGGACTGGGACTAGCGGGCCAAGAGACCCAGTACTTC. This translates into CASGLGLAGQETQYF. Full variable domain (rest looked up from reference TRBV5-1 and TRBJ2-5): KAGVTQTPRYLIKTRGQQVTLSCSPISGHRSVSWYQQTPGQGLQFLFEYFSETQRNKGNFPGRFSGRQFSNSRSEMNVSTLELGDSALYLCASGLGLAGQETQYFGPGTRLLVL.

This clone appeared a single time. This CDR3 is CASSQDARSTEAFF. In DNA form, the CDR3 reads TGTGCCAGCAGCCAAGATGCCCGGAGCACTGAAGCTTTCTTT. J is TRBJ1-1 and V is TRBV4-2; D gene uncertain. Per the germline V gene, CDR1 is LGHNA and CDR2 is YNFKEQ. The CDR3 length is 14 residues. V lost 0 bases and J lost 4, with 9 bases in between.

The CDR3 DNA follows: TGTGCCTGGAGTATCGGACTAGCGGGGGGGCCGGGCACAGATACGCAGTATTTT. Encoded protein: CAWSIGLAGGPGTDTQYF. The J gene is TRBJ2-3, the V gene TRBV30; 15 bases line up with TRBD2. V was clipped by 2 bases and J by 1 base; unmatched bases: 7. Per germline, CDR1 GTSNPN and CDR2 SVGIG (reference sequence). The CDR3 contains 18 residues.

The chain is built from TRBV4-2 and TRBJ2-2, with D maybe TRBD1 (6 bases). In germline, CDR1 is LGHNA, CDR2 YNFKEQ. V was shortened by 4 bases and J by 0 bases, with 15 bases between the two germline ends. The CDR3 is 17 amino acids. The CDR3 region is CASSPLTGQSNTGELFF. CDR3 coding DNA: TGTGCCAGCAGCCCCTTAACGGGACAATCGAACACCGGGGAGCTGTTTTTT.

This clone appeared once. This chain links TRBV6-5 with TRBJ1-1; no reliable D call. Trimming pared 0 bases from V and 0 bases from J, leaving 5 bases between. The length of the CDR3 is 14 residues. Germline V gene lookup returns CDR1 MNHEY and CDR2 SVGAGI. CDR3 residues: CASSYSGLNTEAFF. CDR3 DNA: TGTGCCAGCAGTTACTCGGGTCTGAACACTGAAGCTTTCTTT.

The chain has TRBV7-2 and TRBJ1-1, with D possibly being TRBD1 (5 bases). This CDR3 has 19 amino acids. Looked up from germline, CDR1 is SGHTA and CDR2 is FQGNSA. V was shortened by 0 bases and J by 1 base, with 21 bases between the two germline ends. In DNA form, the CDR3 reads TGTGCCAGCAGCTTAGCGGGTCCTAGATCCTTTCAGGGGAACACTGAAGCTTTCTTT. It yields the protein CASSLAGPRSFQGNTEAFF. The variable domain in full, completed from reference TRBV7-2 and TRBJ1-1, reads GAGVSQSPSNKVTEKGKDVELRCDPISGHTALYWYRQSLGQGLEFLIYFQGNSAPDKSGLPSDRFSAERTGGSVSTLTIQRTQQEDSAVYLCASSLAGPRSFQGNTEAFFGQGTRLTVV.

This rearrangement joins TRBV7-2 to TRBJ1-2; D gene uncertain. The CDR3 is made up of 12 amino acids. Germline V gene data show CDR1 as SGHTA and CDR2 as FQGNSA. Trimming removed 2 bases from V and 13 bases from J, with 14 bases in between. CDR3 coding DNA: TGTGCCAGCAGCTTACGGTTCGAGGGTCTCACCTTC. This sequence encodes CASSLRFEGLTF. The full variable domain, completed using reference TRBV7-2 and TRBJ1-2, is GAGVSQSPSNKVTEKGKDVELRCDPISGHTALYWYRQSLGQGLEFLIYFQGNSAPDKSGLPSDRFSAERTGGSVSTLTIQRTQQEDSAVYLCASSLRFEGLTFGSGTRLTVV.

The chain links TRBV4-3 to TRBJ2-5; 13 bases fit TRBD2. The V segment lost 3 bases and the J segment 4 bases; nucleotides outside the gene matches: 5. Germline values: CDR1 LGHNA, CDR2 YSLEER. The CDR3 length is 16 residues. CDR3 in amino acids: CASSQLGLAGVETQYF. As DNA, the CDR3 is TGCGCCAGCAGCCAGCTAGGACTAGCGGGGGTAGAGACCCAGTACTTC.

Judged by abundance, this clone is medium-sized (0.01 to 0.1%). V is TRBV11-2 and J is TRBJ1-5, with a tentative D call TRBD1 (6 bases). V was shortened by 1 base and J by 7 bases, with 14 bases between the two germline ends. Germline CDR1 and CDR2: SGHAT and FQNNGV. The CDR3 is 15 residues long. CDR3 nucleotide sequence: TGTGCCAGCAGCTTAGGGACAGCACATGTCCAGCCCCAGCATTTT. The encoded protein is CASSLGTAHVQPQHF.